A selection of T cell receptor beta chains follows, all from one sample in a study of blood T cell repertoires in COVID-19. Libraries were prepared by immunoSEQ multiplex PCR; TCRdb keeps only in-frame clonotypes and omits some of them. The sample has more than 110,000 clones, around 80% seen once. Sequenced sample: peripheral blood. These receptors came from a human donor in a cohort sampled during active COVID-19. CDR3s include the opening cysteine and the closing phenylalanine or tryptophan. A D gene is named only where the DNA matches it firmly. Part of the rows lack a size; the others show once, few, many or a class for expanded clones.

TGTGCCAGCAGCCCGGACATCGGCGAGCAGTACTTC CASSPDIGEQYF TRBV7-8 NA 12 TRBJ2-7 NA
TGTGCCAGCAGCTTAGTTCTCACTAGCGGAGACACCGGGGAGCTGTTTTTT CASSLVLTSGDTGELFF TRBV7-6 TRBD2 17 TRBJ2-2 NA
TGTGCCAGCTCACCCACACAGGGGTCAACCTACAATGAGCAGTTCTTC CASSPTQGSTYNEQFF TRBV18 TRBD1 16 TRBJ2-1 NA
TGTGCCAGCAGCTTACACGGGGGGCGGGAAGGGGAGCAGTTCTTC CASSLHGGREGEQFF TRBV7-2 NA 15 TRBJ2-1 NA
TGTGCCAGTAGTCTCCGGGACAGGGGATTAGATTCACCCCTCCACTTT CASSLRDRGLDSPLHF TRBV19 TRBD1 16 TRBJ1-6 NA
TGTGCCAGCAGCGGGGACAGGGCCAATCAGCCCCAGCATTTT CASSGDRANQPQHF TRBV7-8 TRBD1 14 TRBJ1-5 NA
TGTGCCAGCAGCCCCGGGGGTAACTATGGCTACACCTTC CASSPGGNYGYTF TRBV6-5 NA 13 TRBJ1-2 NA
TGTGCCAGCTCACCCTGGGACAACGGCTACACCTTC CASSPWDNGYTF TRBV18 NA 12 TRBJ1-2 NA
TGTGCCAGCAGCCAAGGGCCCGGGGGGCAGCCCCAGCATTTT CASSQGPGGQPQHF TRBV14 NA 14 TRBJ1-5 NA
TGTGCCAGCAGCCAAGAAATACCTATCTCTGGAAACACCATATATTTT CASSQEIPISGNTIYF TRBV4-2 NA 16 TRBJ1-3 few
TGTGCCTGGAGACAGACAGGGGAGGGTTCACCCCTCCACTTT CAWRQTGEGSPLHF TRBV30 TRBD1 14 TRBJ1-6 NA
TGTGCCAGCAGCTCCACAGGGGGGCGGGGTAGCTCCTACAATGAGCAGTTCTTC CASSSTGGRGSSYNEQFF TRBV7-6 TRBD1 18 TRBJ2-1 NA